Shown below are 28 T cell receptor beta chains from a single sample sequenced in a study of cytomegalovirus exposure and HLA in healthy donors. PCR primers comprised 60 Vbeta and 13 Jbeta primers. The method was immunoSEQ multiplex PCR; TCRdb's version includes in-frame clones alone and lacks a portion of them. The sample has about 170,000 clones; the top ten hold approximately 0.82%. The sample was PBMCs. The receptors come from a woman aged 18-30 years in good health and CMV-seropositive.

The chain recombines TRBV9 with TRBJ1-1; 9 bases are shared with TRBD1. V was clipped by 4 bases and J by 7 bases; unmatched bases: 2. There are 12 residues in the CDR3. Germline assignment: CDR1 SGDLS and CDR2 YYNGEE. The CDR3 DNA follows: TGTGCCAGCAGCCGGGACAGGGATGAAGCTTTCTTT. Amino acid sequence: CASSRDRDEAFF.

The chain links TRBV19 to TRBJ1-2; 7 bases agree with TRBD1. The germline V gene encodes CDR1 LNHDA and CDR2 SQIVND (reference sequence). J gave up 6 bases and V 7 bases, and 11 bases lay outside the gene matches. The CDR3 extends over 14 amino acids. The chain's CDR3 is CASTADRVVDGYTF. DNA of the CDR3: TGTGCCAGTACCGCTGACAGGGTAGTAGATGGCTACACCTTC.

V gene TRBV6-1 combines with J gene TRBJ2-1; 11 nucleotides align to TRBD2. This CDR3 is built from 15 residues. Germline CDR1 MNHNS, CDR2 SASEGT. The V segment lost 5 bases and the J segment 4 bases; nucleotides outside the gene matches: 4. CDR3 coding DNA: TGTGCCAGCAGTCGGGGACTAGCGGCATACAATGAGCAGTTCTTC. This sequence encodes CASSRGLAAYNEQFF.

The rearrangement links TRBV5-1 to TRBJ2-1, with 12 nucleotides matching TRBD2. This CDR3 contains 16 residues. Germline CDR1 is SGHRS and CDR2 is YFSETQ. Trimming cost V 3 bases and J 0 bases; bases outside gene matches: 1. The DNA for the CDR3 is TGCGCCAGCAGCTGGACTAGCGGGATCTCCTACAATGAGCAGTTCTTC. It encodes CASSWTSGISYNEQFF.

This chain connects TRBV28 to TRBJ2-3, with TRBD2 identical over 10 bases. Germline CDR1 is MDHEN and CDR2 is SYDVKM. Trimming at V came to 3 bases and at J to 3 bases, leaving 12 bases not matched to a gene. The CDR3 has 18 amino acids. CDR3 residues: CASSFPSASGGDTDTQYF. The CDR3 DNA is TGTGCCAGCAGTTTCCCCAGCGCTAGCGGGGGTGATACAGATACGCAGTATTTT. Full variable domain (rest looked up from reference TRBV28 and TRBJ2-3): DVKVTQSSRYLVKRTGEKVFLECVQDMDHENMFWYRQDPGLGLRLIYFSYDVKMKEKGDIPEGYSVSREKKERFSLILESASTNQTSMYLCASSFPSASGGDTDTQYFGPGTRLTVL.

This chain's CDR3 is CASSSLGGGNTGELFF. CDR3 sequence (DNA): TGTGCCAGCAGTTCCCTGGGAGGGGGGAACACCGGGGAGCTGTTTTTT. The chain links TRBV27 to TRBJ2-2, with a weak D call TRBD2 (7 bases). Trimming stripped 4 bases from V and 1 base from J, with 13 bases between. There are 16 residues in the CDR3. Germline V CDR1 and CDR2: MNHEY, SMNVEV (reference sequence).

This rearrangement joins TRBV5-1 to TRBJ2-7; TRBD1 matches 8 bases. Germline V gene sequence: CDR1 SGHRS, CDR2 YFSETQ. The J segment lost 7 bases and the V segment lost 0 bases, leaving 9 bases of the junction unmatched. The CDR3 extends over 15 amino acids. The CDR3 spells CASSLGGQGLREQYF. CDR3 bases: TGCGCCAGCAGCTTGGGAGGACAGGGTTTGCGAGAGCAGTACTTC. Drawing the rest from reference TRBV5-1 and TRBJ2-7, the complete variable domain is KAGVTQTPRYLIKTRGQQVTLSCSPISGHRSVSWYQQTPGQGLQFLFEYFSETQRNKGNFPGRFSGRQFSNSRSEMNVSTLELGDSALYLCASSLGGQGLREQYFGPGTRLTVT.

V usage is TRBV7-9 and J usage is TRBJ2-3, with a tentative D call TRBD2 (5 bases). The CDR3 is made up of 14 amino acids. V lost 1 base, J lost 3 bases, and 8 bases lay in between. The V gene's germline CDR1 is SEHNR and CDR2 FQNEAQ (reference sequence). This chain's CDR3 is CASSLGLATDTQYF. CDR3 DNA sequence: TGTGCCAGCAGCTTAGGATTAGCGACAGATACGCAGTATTTT.

This sequence joins TRBV11-3 and TRBJ2-7; the match to TRBD1 covers 11 bases. CDR1 and CDR2 (germline): SGHNT, YENEEA. CDR3 length: 14 amino acids. The V and J ends lost 7 bases and 5 bases, in that order; junction bases with no gene match: 7. The DNA of the CDR3 is TGTGCCAGCACTGGAGGGACAGGGGGGAACGAGCAGTACTTC. Amino acid sequence: CASTGGTGGNEQYF.

The chain combines TRBV21-1 with TRBJ2-7; TRBD1 is the table's D call, not checked against the DNA. TRBV21-1 is labeled a pseudogene. The CDR3 runs 20 residues. CDR3 region: CASSKGGDSSIGKYSYEQYF. The CDR3 coding sequence is TGTGCCAGCAGCAAAGGAGGGGACAGTAGCATTGGGAAATACTCCTACGAGCAGTACTTC.

This chain connects TRBV16 to TRBJ2-2; no reliable D call. Germline CDR1 reads KGHSY; CDR2 reads FQNENV. V was clipped by 2 bases and J by 7 bases, with 11 bases between them. CDR3 length: 14 residues. CDR3 amino acids: CASSQRVRRGELFF. CDR3 in DNA: TGTGCCAGCAGCCAACGGGTTAGACGCGGGGAGCTGTTTTTT.

The V gene is TRBV29-1, the J gene TRBJ1-2; weak D call: TRBD1 (5 bases). This CDR3 has 12 residues. The V end lost 4 bases, the J end lost 4 bases, and 10 bases lay between the germline ends. Germline V CDR1 and CDR2: SQVTM, ANQGSEA. CDR3 amino acids: CSVGQDTYGYTF. For the CDR3, the DNA is TGCAGCGTTGGCCAGGACACCTATGGCTACACCTTC.

CDR3 region: CASSLDPLAGDGSYNEQFF. The CDR3 DNA reads as TGTGCCAGCAGCTTAGACCCTCTCGCGGGAGATGGATCCTACAATGAGCAGTTCTTC. The chain employs TRBV7-9 and TRBJ2-1; 7 bases line up with TRBD2. The germline gives CDR1 SEHNR, CDR2 FQNEAQ (reference sequence). Trimming took 1 base from V and 1 from J; bases not matched to a gene: 13. The CDR3 extends over 19 amino acids.

The chain combines TRBV30 with TRBJ2-1; 10 bases are a match to TRBD2. V shed 3 bases and J 8 bases; nucleotides not matched to a gene: 10. Germline lookup yields CDR1 GTSNPN and CDR2 SVGIG (reference sequence). The CDR3 loop spans 15 amino acids. The CDR3, as DNA: TGTGCCTGGAGCAGTCAGGGACTAGCGATTTATGAGCAGTTCTTC. Residues: CAWSSQGLAIYEQFF.

The rearrangement uses TRBV11-3 and TRBJ2-7; D remains ambiguous. Per germline, CDR1 SGHNT and CDR2 YENEEA. The CDR3 loop spans 14 amino acids. Trimming took 1 base from V and 4 from J, leaving 11 bases between them. The CDR3 region has the DNA TGTGCCAGCAGCTTAGGTCGAGTTCGGTACGAGCAGTACTTC. It encodes CASSLGRVRYEQYF.

The gene calls are TRBV9 and TRBJ2-5, with D possibly TRBD1 on 5 matching bases. V was trimmed by 1 base and J by 1 base, leaving 11 bases between them. The CDR3 spans 15 residues. Germline lookup yields CDR1 SGDLS and CDR2 YYNGEE. The CDR3 is CASSVSPDSQETQYF. The CDR3 DNA reads TGTGCCAGCAGCGTATCCCCCGACAGCCAAGAGACCCAGTACTTC.

The chain carries TRBV14 and TRBJ1-1; D is uncertain. Germline CDR1 is SGHDN and CDR2 is FVKESK. The CDR3 has 13 amino acids. V lost 3 bases and J 1 base, leaving 6 bases between the germline ends. Written as DNA, the CDR3 is TGTGCCAGCAGCCAGTCTCGGAACACTGAAGCTTTCTTT. Its protein is CASSQSRNTEAFF. The full variable domain, rest sourced from reference TRBV14 and TRBJ1-1, is EAGVTQFPSHSVIEKGQTVTLRCDPISGHDNLYWYRRVMGKEIKFLLHFVKESKQDESGMPNNRFLAERTGGTYSTLKVQPAELEDSGVYFCASSQSRNTEAFFGQGTRLTVV.

Notes on this clone: At one end the junction does not follow the germline gene, possibly because of a read error. The rearrangement uses TRBV10-1 and TRBJ1-3, with D uncertain. This CDR3 has 17 residues. Germline-derived CDR1 and CDR2 are WNHNN and SYGVQD (reference sequence). The CDR3 DNA reads as TGCGCCAGAAGTGTACGAGGCAGAACAATCTCTGGAAACACCATATATTTT. Protein: CARSVRGRTISGNTIYF.

This sequence joins TRBV5-1 and TRBJ2-2, with 8 positions matching TRBD2. Germline-derived CDR1 and CDR2 are SGHRS and YFSETQ. Germline trimming cut 0 bases from V and 6 bases from J; bases unmatched to any gene: 4. CDR3 length: 15 residues. The CDR3 protein is CASSLEAGGPGELFF. CDR3 bases: TGCGCCAGCAGCTTGGAGGCGGGAGGTCCCGGGGAGCTGTTTTTT.

This sequence joins TRBV4-1 and TRBJ2-1, with 8 bases aligning to TRBD1. The CDR3 contains 15 residues. J gave up 4 bases and V 3 bases, and 5 bases lay outside the gene matches. Germline V CDR1 and CDR2: MGHRA, YSYEKL. DNA for the CDR3: TGCGCCAGCAGCCACTCAGGACAGGGATACAATGAGCAGTTCTTC. Protein product: CASSHSGQGYNEQFF.

The rearrangement links TRBV5-6 to TRBJ1-1; the match to TRBD1 covers 7 bases. This CDR3 is 16 amino acids long. Germline trimming cut 2 bases from V and 0 bases from J; bases unmatched to any gene: 7. Looked up from germline, CDR1 is SGHDT and CDR2 is YYEEEE. Here the CDR3 reads CASSLWDRNMNTEAFF. In DNA form, the CDR3 reads TGTGCCAGCAGCTTATGGGACAGAAACATGAACACTGAAGCTTTCTTT.

The chain couples TRBV5-1 to TRBJ1-1; D is unresolved. Trimming removed 3 bases from V and 0 bases from J, with 15 bases in between. The V gene's germline CDR1 is SGHRS and CDR2 YFSETQ. The CDR3 has 16 amino acids. Written as DNA, the CDR3 is TGCGCCAGCAGCTCCCTCGGTCAACAGCTGAACACTGAAGCTTTCTTT. Translation: CASSSLGQQLNTEAFF.

The J gene is TRBJ2-6, the V gene TRBV7-9; TRBD1 matches 8 bases. Germline CDR1 reads SEHNR; CDR2 reads FQNEAQ (reference sequence). The trim removed 7 bases at V and 4 bases at J, leaving 15 bases unmatched. The CDR3 spans 18 residues. The CDR3 DNA is TGTGCCAGCACCTGGCCGGCAGGGGGCTTCTCCGGGGCCAACGTCCTGACTTTC. Its translation is CASTWPAGGFSGANVLTF.

The chain combines TRBV5-4 with TRBJ2-3; TRBD2 matches 14 bases. Germline CDR1 and CDR2: SGHNT and YYREEE (reference sequence). V shed 6 bases, J shed 2 bases, and the junction held 11 bases outside the gene matches. The CDR3 extends over 18 amino acids. CDR3 protein: CASILRLAGGPHTDTQYF. DNA of the CDR3: TGTGCCAGCATCCTACGACTAGCGGGGGGGCCGCACACAGATACGCAGTATTTT. The full variable domain, completed using reference TRBV5-4 and TRBJ2-3, is ETGVTQSPTHLIKTRGQQVTLRCSSQSGHNTVSWYQQALGQGPQFIFQYYREEENGRGNFPPRFSGLQFPNYSSELNVNALELDDSALYLCASILRLAGGPHTDTQYFGPGTRLTVL.

The chain employs TRBV12-5 and TRBJ2-7; TRBD2 might be the D (5 bases). CDR1 and CDR2 from the germline V gene are LGHNT and FRNRAP. V was cut by 5 bases and J by 3 bases, with 11 bases left in between. This CDR3 contains 13 residues. The CDR3 sequence: CASGPYGLYEQYF. DNA for the CDR3: TGTGCTAGTGGTCCTTATGGACTCTACGAGCAGTACTTC.

The V call is TRBV5-1, the J call TRBJ2-7; a possible D gene is TRBD1 (5 bases). The germline V gene has CDR1 SGHRS and CDR2 YFSETQ. This CDR3 has 14 residues. Trimming removed 1 base at V and 1 base at J, with 9 bases between. The CDR3 DNA is TGCGCCAGCAGCTTGAGGGGCACTTCCTACGAGCAGTACTTC. Translating gives CASSLRGTSYEQYF.

V and J are TRBV29-1 and TRBJ1-1; 7 nucleotides align to TRBD1. There are 11 residues in the CDR3. Trimming removed 4 bases from V and 9 bases from J; junction bases left unmatched: 5. In germline, CDR1 is SQVTM, CDR2 ANQGSEA. The DNA of the CDR3 is TGCAGCGTTGGGGGGACAGCTAAAGCTTTCTTT. Translated, it gives CSVGGTAKAFF.

This CDR3 reads CASRGGPLNTGELFF. The CDR3 DNA reads TGTGCCAGCAGGGGAGGCCCCTTGAACACCGGGGAGCTGTTTTTT. The chain uses TRBV27 and TRBJ2-2; D might be TRBD2 (6 bases). This CDR3 is built from 15 residues. V was pared by 6 bases and J by 1 base, with 12 bases between. Germline loops: CDR1 MNHEY, CDR2 SMNVEV (reference sequence).